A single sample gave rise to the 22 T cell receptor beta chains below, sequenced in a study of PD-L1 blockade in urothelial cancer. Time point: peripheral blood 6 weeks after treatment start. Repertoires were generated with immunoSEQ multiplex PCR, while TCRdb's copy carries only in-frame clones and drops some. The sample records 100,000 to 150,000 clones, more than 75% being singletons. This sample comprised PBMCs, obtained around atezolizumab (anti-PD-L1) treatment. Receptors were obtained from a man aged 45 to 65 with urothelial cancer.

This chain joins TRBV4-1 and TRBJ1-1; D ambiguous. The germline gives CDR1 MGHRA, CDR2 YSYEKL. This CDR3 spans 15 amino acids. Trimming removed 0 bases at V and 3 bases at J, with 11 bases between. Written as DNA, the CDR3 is TGCGCCAGCAGCCAAGAAGGAGCCAGCTACACTGAAGCTTTCTTT. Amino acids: CASSQEGASYTEAFF.

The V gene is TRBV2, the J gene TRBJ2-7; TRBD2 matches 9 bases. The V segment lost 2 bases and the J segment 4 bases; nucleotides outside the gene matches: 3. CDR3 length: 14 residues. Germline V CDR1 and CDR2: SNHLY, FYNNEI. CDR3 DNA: TGTGCCAGCAGTGAAACGGGACTAGCATACGAGCAGTACTTC. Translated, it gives CASSETGLAYEQYF.

The CDR3 is CAIGGQGIYEQYF. The CDR3 DNA follows: TGTGCCATCGGGGGGCAGGGAATTTACGAGCAGTACTTC. The chain employs TRBV28 and TRBJ2-7; D perhaps matches TRBD2 (7 bases). CDR3 length: 13 residues. CDR1 is MDHEN, CDR2 SYDVKM, per germline. Trimming took off 10 bases at V and 4 bases at J, with 17 bases between the two ends.

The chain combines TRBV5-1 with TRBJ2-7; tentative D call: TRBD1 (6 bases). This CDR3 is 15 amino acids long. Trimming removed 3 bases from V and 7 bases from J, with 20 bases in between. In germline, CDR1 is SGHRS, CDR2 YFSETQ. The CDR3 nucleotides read TGCGCCAGCAGCTCCGGAGGACAGACATTTGAGGAGCAGTACTTC. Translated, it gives CASSSGGQTFEEQYF.

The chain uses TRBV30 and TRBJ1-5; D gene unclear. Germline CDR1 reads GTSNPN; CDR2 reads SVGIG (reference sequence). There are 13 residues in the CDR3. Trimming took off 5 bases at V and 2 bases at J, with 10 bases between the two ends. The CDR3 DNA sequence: TGTGCCTGGGATAAGGCGGGCAATCAGCCCCAGCATTTT. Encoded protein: CAWDKAGNQPQHF.

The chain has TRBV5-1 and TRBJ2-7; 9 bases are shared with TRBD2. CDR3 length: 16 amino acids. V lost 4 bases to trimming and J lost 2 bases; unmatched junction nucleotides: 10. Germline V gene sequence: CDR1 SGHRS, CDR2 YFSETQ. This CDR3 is CASSPSQAGGTYEQYF. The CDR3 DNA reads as TGCGCCAGCAGCCCTAGCCAAGCGGGAGGTACCTACGAGCAGTACTTC.

As DNA, the CDR3 is TGTGCCAGCAGCGTCGGGCTAGCGGGAGGTAAAGAGACCCAGTACTTC. Translating gives CASSVGLAGGKETQYF. V is TRBV9 and J is TRBJ2-5; 11 bases agree with TRBD2. J gave up 3 bases and V 2 bases, and 6 bases lay outside the gene matches. Germline CDR1 SGDLS, CDR2 YYNGEE. This CDR3 contains 16 residues.

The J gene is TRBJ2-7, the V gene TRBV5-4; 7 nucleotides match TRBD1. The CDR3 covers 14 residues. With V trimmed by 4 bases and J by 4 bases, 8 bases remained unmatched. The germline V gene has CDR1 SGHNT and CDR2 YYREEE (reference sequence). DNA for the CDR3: TGTGCCAGCAGCCAAACAGGGGTCTTTTACGAGCAGTACTTC. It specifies CASSQTGVFYEQYF.

This CDR3 reads CASSPRGGYTGELFF. CDR3 in DNA: TGTGCCAGCAGCCCCCGTGGGGGGTACACCGGGGAGCTGTTTTTT. The rearrangement uses TRBV5-8 and TRBJ2-2, with D possibly TRBD2 on 6 matching bases. This CDR3 is built from 15 residues. Trimming left V 4 bases short and J 3 bases short, with 13 bases between. Germline lookup yields CDR1 SGHTS and CDR2 YDEGEE.

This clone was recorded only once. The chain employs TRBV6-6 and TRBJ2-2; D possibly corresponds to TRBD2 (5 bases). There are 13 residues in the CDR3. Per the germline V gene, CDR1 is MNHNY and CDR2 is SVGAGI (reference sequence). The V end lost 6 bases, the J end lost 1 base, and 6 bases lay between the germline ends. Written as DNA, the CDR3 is TGTGCCAGCAGAGCGGAGAACACCGGGGAGCTGTTTTTT. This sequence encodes CASRAENTGELFF.

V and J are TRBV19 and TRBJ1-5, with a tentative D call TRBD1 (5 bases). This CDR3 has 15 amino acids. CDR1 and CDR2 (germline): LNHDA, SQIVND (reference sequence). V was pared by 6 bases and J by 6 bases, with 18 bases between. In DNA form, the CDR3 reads TGTGCCAGTAGCCTGGGGGACTTGCTGGTTCAGCCCCAGCATTTT. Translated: CASSLGDLLVQPQHF. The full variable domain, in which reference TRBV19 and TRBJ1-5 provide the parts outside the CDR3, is DGGITQSPKYLFRKEGQNVTLSCEQNLNHDAMYWYRQDPGQGLRLIYYSQIVNDFQKGDIAEGYSVSREKKESFPLTVTSAQKNPTAFYLCASSLGDLLVQPQHFGDGTRLSIL.

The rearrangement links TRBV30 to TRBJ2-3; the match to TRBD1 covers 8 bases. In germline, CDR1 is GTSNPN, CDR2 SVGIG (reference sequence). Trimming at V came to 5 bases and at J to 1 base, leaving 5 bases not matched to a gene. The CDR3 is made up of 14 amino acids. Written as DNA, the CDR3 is TGTGCCTGGGACAGGGGAACGGGCACAGATACGCAGTATTTT. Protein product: CAWDRGTGTDTQYF.

DNA for the CDR3: TGTGCCAGCACAGGACAGGGAAGAACTGAAGCTTTCTTT. It codes for CASTGQGRTEAFF. V and J are TRBV2 and TRBJ1-1, with TRBD1 matching over 8 bases. With V trimmed by 7 bases and J by 5 bases, 6 bases remained unmatched. CDR1 and CDR2 from the germline V gene are SNHLY and FYNNEI. The CDR3 spans 13 residues.

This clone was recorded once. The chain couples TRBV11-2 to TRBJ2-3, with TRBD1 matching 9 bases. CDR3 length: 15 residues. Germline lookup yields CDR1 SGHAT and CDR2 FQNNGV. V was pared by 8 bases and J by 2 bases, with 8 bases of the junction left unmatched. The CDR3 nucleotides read TGTGCCAGCTCCTCTGGGACAGGGTTCACAGATACGCAGTATTTT. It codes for CASSSGTGFTDTQYF.

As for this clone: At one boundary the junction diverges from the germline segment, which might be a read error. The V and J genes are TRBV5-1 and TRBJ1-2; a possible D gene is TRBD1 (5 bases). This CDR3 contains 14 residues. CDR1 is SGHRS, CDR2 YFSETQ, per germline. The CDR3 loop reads CASRFSGFNDGYTF. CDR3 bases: TGCGCCAGCAGATTCTCAGGGTTTAACGATGGCTACACCTTC.

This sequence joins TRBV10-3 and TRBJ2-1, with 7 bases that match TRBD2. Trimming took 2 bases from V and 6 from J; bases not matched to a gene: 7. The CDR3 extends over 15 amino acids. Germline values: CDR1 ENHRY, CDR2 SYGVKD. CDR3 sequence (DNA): TGTGCCATCAGTGAGGTGGGAGGGCCGATCAATGAGCAGTTCTTC. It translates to CAISEVGGPINEQFF.

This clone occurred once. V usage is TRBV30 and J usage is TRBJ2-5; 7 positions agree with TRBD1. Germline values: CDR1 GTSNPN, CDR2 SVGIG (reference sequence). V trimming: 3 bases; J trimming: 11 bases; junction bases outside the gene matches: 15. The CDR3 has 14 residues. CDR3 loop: CAWRVTGAGPQQYF. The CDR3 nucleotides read TGTGCCTGGAGGGTTACAGGGGCCGGTCCCCAGCAGTACTTC.

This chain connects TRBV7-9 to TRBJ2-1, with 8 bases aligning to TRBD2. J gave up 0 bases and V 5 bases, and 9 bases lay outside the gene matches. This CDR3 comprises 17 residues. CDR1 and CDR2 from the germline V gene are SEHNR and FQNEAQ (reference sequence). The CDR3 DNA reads TGTGCCAGCAGCGCACTTTTCGCGGGGGGCTCCTACAATGAGCAGTTCTTC. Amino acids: CASSALFAGGSYNEQFF. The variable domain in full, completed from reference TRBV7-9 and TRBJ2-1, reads DTGVSQNPRHKITKRGQNVTFRCDPISEHNRLYWYRQTLGQGPEFLTYFQNEAQLEKSRLLSDRFSAERPKGSFSTLEIQRTEQGDSAMYLCASSALFAGGSYNEQFFGPGTRLTVL.

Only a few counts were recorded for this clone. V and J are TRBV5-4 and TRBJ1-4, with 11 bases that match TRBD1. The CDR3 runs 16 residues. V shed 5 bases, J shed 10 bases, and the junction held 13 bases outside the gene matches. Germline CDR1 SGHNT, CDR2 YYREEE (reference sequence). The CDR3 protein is CASRSVWDRGYLKLFF. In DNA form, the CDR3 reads TGTGCCAGCAGATCGGTTTGGGACAGGGGGTACCTAAAACTGTTTTTT.

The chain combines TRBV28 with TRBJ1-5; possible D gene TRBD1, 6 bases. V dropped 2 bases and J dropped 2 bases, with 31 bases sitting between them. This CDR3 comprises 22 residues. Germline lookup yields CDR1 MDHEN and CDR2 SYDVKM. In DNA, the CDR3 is TGTGCCAGCAGTTTAGGGCCCCCCAATACAGGGTTGGTCAATGATGGCAATCAGCCCCAGCATTTT. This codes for CASSLGPPNTGLVNDGNQPQHF.

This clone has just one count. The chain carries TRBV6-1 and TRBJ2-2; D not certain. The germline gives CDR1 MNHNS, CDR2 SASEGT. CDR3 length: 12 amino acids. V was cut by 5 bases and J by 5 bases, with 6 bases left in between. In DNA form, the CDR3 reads TGTGCCAGCAGTACCAGGACCGGGGAGCTGTTTTTT. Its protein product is CASSTRTGELFF.

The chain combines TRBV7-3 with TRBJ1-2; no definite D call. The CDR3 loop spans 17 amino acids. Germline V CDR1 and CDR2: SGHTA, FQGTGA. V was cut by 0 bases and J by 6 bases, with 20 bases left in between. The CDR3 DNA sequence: TGTGCCAGCAGCTTAACATTGTGGGCCGTAATATATCATGGCTACACCTTC. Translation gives CASSLTLWAVIYHGYTF.